Sequencing of this T cell receptor (beta chain) was carried out in a study of shared clonotypes between healthy human individuals. Findings of the study overall: Non-shared clonotypes showed lower generation probabilities than clonotypes common to all four donors.

The method was immunoSEQ multiplex PCR; TCRdb's version includes in-frame clones alone and lacks a portion of them. The sample records under 1,100,000 clones, 75% to 80% being singletons. This clone was seen many times. Antigen unknown. The sample holds other DNA sequences that translate to the same CDR3. CD4+ cells underwent separation, giving CD45RA+ naive and CD45RA-negative memory subsets. Germline values: CDR1 MDHEN, CDR2 SYDVKM. The CDR3 is 12 amino acids. The V gene lost 5 bases and the J gene lost 2 bases, with 3 bases spanning the gap. V gene TRBV28 combines with J gene TRBJ2-2; D is undetermined. Sample: memory CD4+ T cells from PBMCs. Regarding subset: CD45RA-negative fraction. The sequence was obtained from a man between 18 and 29 years old in good health. Some clones in this sample may be carry-over from other donors' samples. In DNA, the CDR3 is TGTGCCAGCAGTAAAAACACCGGGGAGCTGTTTTTT. Protein: CASSKNTGELFF.